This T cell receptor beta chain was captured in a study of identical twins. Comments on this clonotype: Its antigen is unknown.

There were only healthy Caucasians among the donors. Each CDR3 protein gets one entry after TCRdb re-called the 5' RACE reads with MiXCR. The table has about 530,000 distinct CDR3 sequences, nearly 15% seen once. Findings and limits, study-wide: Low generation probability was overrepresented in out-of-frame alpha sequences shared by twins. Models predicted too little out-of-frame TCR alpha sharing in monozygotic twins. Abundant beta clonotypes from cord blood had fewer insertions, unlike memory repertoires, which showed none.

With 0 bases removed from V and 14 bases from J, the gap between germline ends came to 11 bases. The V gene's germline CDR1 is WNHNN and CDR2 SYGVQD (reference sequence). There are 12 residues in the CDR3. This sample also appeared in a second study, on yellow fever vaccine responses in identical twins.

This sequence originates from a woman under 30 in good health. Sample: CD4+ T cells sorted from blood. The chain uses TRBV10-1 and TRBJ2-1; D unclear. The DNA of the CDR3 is TGCGCCAGCAGTGAGTCGGAAAGTGTCAAGTTCTTC. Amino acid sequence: CASSESESVKFF.